The source of this TCR beta chain is a study of blood T cell repertoires in COVID-19 (TCRdb year 2020). In the study overall: Collaborator samples came from the United States, Italy and Spain and covered acute and convalescent phases of COVID-19. The repertoires were released in a freely available public database meant as a resource for research on the immune response to SARS-CoV-2. Where available, HLA class I and class II types were taken from metadata supplied by the sample provider and were not determined by assay-based typing. The samples were drawn from two sources: the first 160 participants of the ongoing ImmuneRACE study, and 1,254 subjects contributed by 6 global collaborators. The prospective study material was composed of cDNA or gDNA derived from T cells, B-cell-depleted T cells, or PBMCs. Nearly every sample came with metadata listing a de-identified subject ID, COVID-19 status, age in years and sex. Deeply sampled blood TCRbeta repertoires from subjects exposed to, actively infected with, or recovered from COVID-19 were included in the dataset.

On the study overall, not on this receptor specifically: The amount of clinical and demographic metadata varied by source and participant and was provided uncurated.

TCRbeta CDR3 regions were amplified from genomic DNA using the immunoSEQ Assay, a bias-controlled multiplex PCR. The source study handled its data this way. Within the assay, amplification of reference gene primers was used to estimate how many nucleated cells each sample contained. Sequence reads were collapsed and filtered to measure the absolute abundance of every unique TCRbeta CDR3 rearrangement. Productive Simpson clonality was computed per sample as the square root of Simpson's diversity index over productive rearrangements. Entries here come from immuneACCESS through TCRdb and include only in-frame sequences with V and J called. Some clones fail to appear in such tables; in the studies checked, an unresolved V gene covers under half of the shortfall, and the cause of the remainder is unknown. The V and J calls and the clone size are those of that table, but D and trimming were determined from the DNA. The table for this sample lists a few hundred thousand clones; more than 70% of them were counted only once. The ten largest clones take up around 2.8% of the sample.

Via the germline V gene, CDR1 is MDHEN and CDR2 SYDVKM. Trimming removed 8 bases from V and 2 bases from J, leaving 9 bases between the germline ends. The CDR3 covers 13 residues, taking in both the cysteine and the phenylalanine. The DNA shown is the 39-base CDR3, in frame from base 1. In regard to this clone: There is no known antigen for this receptor. Base qualities were left out, and no much larger clone turns up one base away.

At one collaborating source in Seattle, patients were enrolled during active infection and were followed longitudinally through the course of disease. Each collaborating institution followed its own protocols to collect whole blood in K2EDTA tubes. Collaborator samples were shipped for TCRbeta analysis as frozen whole blood, isolated PBMCs, or DNA extracted from either sample type. Specimen: peripheral blood. The V and J segments used are TRBV28 and TRBJ2-2; perhaps TRBD1 is the D gene, with 6 bases matching. The source of this sequence is a woman aged 25-40 years with COVID-19, enrolled during active disease. CDR3 protein: CASGGLNTGELFF. The DNA sequence is given as TGTGCCAGCGGGGGCCTAAACACCGGGGAGCTGTTTTTT.